The 5 T cell receptor beta chains listed next were all sequenced from one sample in a study of long-term antiretroviral therapy in people with HIV. Assay version v3.0 of immunoSEQ was used, and it was run at survey level. Some clones are missing from TCRdb's copy, which holds only in-frame ones; the method was immunoSEQ multiplex PCR. The sample yields almost 30,000 clones, 90% seen once. Sequencing used unsorted PBMCs, obtained 3.2 years before starting antiretroviral therapy. The receptors were sampled from a middle-aged man with HIV.

The chain has TRBV6-1 and TRBJ1-6; 7 nucleotides align to TRBD1. CDR1 and CDR2 (germline): MNHNS, SASEGT. V lost 6 bases and J lost 7; bases outside the gene matches: 3. This CDR3 comprises 13 residues. In nucleotides, the CDR3 is TGTGCCAGCAGGGGGACAGAGAATTCACCCCTCCACTTT. Translation gives CASRGTENSPLHF.

The chain is built from TRBV19 and TRBJ2-2; the D gene could be TRBD1 or TRBD2 (5 bases each). The germline V gene encodes CDR1 LNHDA and CDR2 SQIVND (reference sequence). Trimming took off 8 bases at V and 6 bases at J, with 10 bases between the two ends. There are 12 residues in the CDR3. This chain's CDR3 is CASLRGAGELFF. The CDR3, as DNA: TGTGCCAGTCTACGAGGGGCCGGGGAGCTGTTTTTT.

A single count supports this clone. The CDR3 sequence: CSVEARGQLSYNEQFF. DNA for the CDR3: TGCAGCGTTGAAGCTCGGGGACAGTTATCCTACAATGAGCAGTTCTTC. The chain employs TRBV29-1 and TRBJ2-1; TRBD1 matches at 7 bases. CDR1 is SQVTM, CDR2 ANQGSEA, per germline. CDR3 size: 16 residues. V dropped 1 base and J dropped 1; count of bases not matched to a gene: 7.

The chain has TRBV5-1 and TRBJ2-5; D might be TRBD1 or TRBD2, each matching 5 bases. V was trimmed by 5 bases and J by 4 bases, leaving 12 bases between them. Germline lookup yields CDR1 SGHRS and CDR2 YFSETQ. The length of the CDR3 is 13 residues. The CDR3 DNA reads TGCGCCAGCAGTATAGAGGGGTTAGAGACCCAGTACTTC. Protein: CASSIEGLETQYF. The whole variable domain, filled in from reference TRBV5-1 and TRBJ2-5, reads KAGVTQTPRYLIKTRGQQVTLSCSPISGHRSVSWYQQTPGQGLQFLFEYFSETQRNKGNFPGRFSGRQFSNSRSEMNVSTLELGDSALYLCASSIEGLETQYFGPGTRLLVL.

This chain joins TRBV7-9 and TRBJ1-1, with 8 bases matching TRBD1. Per germline, CDR1 SEHNR and CDR2 FQNEAQ (reference sequence). V trimming: 5 bases; J trimming: 5 bases; junction bases outside the gene matches: 10. The CDR3 is made up of 15 amino acids. CDR3: CASSRPTGGRTEAFF. The CDR3 DNA reads as TGTGCCAGCAGCCGACCTACAGGGGGACGGACTGAAGCTTTCTTT.